Shown below are 5 T cell receptor beta chains from a single sample sequenced in a study of CD8 T cells in Susac syndrome. The RNA input was roughly 0.45 to 1 ug, and it was reverse transcribed with random hexamers. TCRdb reanalysed the immunoSEQ multiplex PCR reads using MiXCR and keeps one entry per CDR3 protein. The sample holds around 150,000 distinct CDR3 sequences, approximately 94% seen once. The source material was CD4+ T cells from PBMCs. These receptor sequences come from a human donor with multiple sclerosis.

This chain connects TRBV12-3 or TRBV12-4 to TRBJ1-4; tentative D call: TRBD1 (5 bases). The CDR3 is made up of 13 amino acids. Between the trimmed V and J ends, which lost 3 bases and 7 bases, there was a span of 9 bases. In DNA, the CDR3 is TGTGCCAGCAGTTTTGGTGGGGGTGAAAAACTGTTTTTT. The encoded protein is CASSFGGGEKLFF.

J is TRBJ2-7 and V is TRBV12-3 or TRBV12-4; tentatively, D is TRBD1 or TRBD2 (5 bases each). V was clipped by 1 base and J by 6 bases, with 10 bases between them. The CDR3 is 13 residues long. CDR3 region: CASSLGGNGEQYF. The CDR3 DNA reads TGTGCCAGCAGTTTAGGGGGGAACGGCGAGCAGTACTTC.

This chain joins TRBV7-6 and TRBJ1-3; 9 positions agree with TRBD1. After removal of 5 bases from V and 2 bases from J, the junction contained 4 bases not matched to a gene. This CDR3 is built from 15 residues. Germline CDR1 and CDR2: SGHVS and FNYEAQ. CDR3 region: CASSIGQGPGNTIYF. The DNA of the CDR3 is TGTGCCAGCAGCATTGGACAGGGGCCTGGAAACACCATATATTTT.

The V gene is TRBV20-1, the J gene TRBJ1-5, with a possible D match to TRBD1 (6 bases). This CDR3 has 15 residues. Trimming pared 4 bases from V and 2 bases from J, leaving 15 bases between. Germline V gene sequence: CDR1 DFQATT, CDR2 SNEGSKA (reference sequence). The CDR3 loop reads CSATSTGYGNQPQHF. The CDR3 nucleotides read TGCAGTGCTACCTCGACAGGATATGGCAATCAGCCCCAGCATTTT.

This clonotype occurred a few times. The chain joins TRBV3-1 to TRBJ2-2, with a tentative D call TRBD1 (6 bases). CDR1 is LGHDT, CDR2 YNNKEL, per germline (reference sequence). This CDR3 spans 11 amino acids. V lost 11 bases and J lost 5, with 9 bases in between. In DNA form, the CDR3 reads TGTGCCTCTAGGGGGACCGGGGAGCTGTTTTTT. It is translated as CASRGTGELFF.